The T cell receptor beta chain described here comes from a study of blood T cell repertoires in COVID-19. Clones were sequenced by immunoSEQ multiplex PCR, and TCRdb holds only the in-frame ones, with some missing. This sample carries approximately 140,000 clones, over 80% of them seen once, and the ten largest clones take roughly 1.5%. Germline values: CDR1 MNHEY, CDR2 SMNVEV (reference sequence). V lost 6 bases, J lost 1 base, and 16 bases lay in between. This CDR3 has 16 residues. The chain recombines TRBV27 with TRBJ1-3; D remains unclear. The clonotype was recovered from a human donor in a cohort sampled during active COVID-19. The sequenced sample consisted of peripheral blood. In DNA form, the CDR3 reads TGTGCCAGCAGCCCGACCCGGCCCAGGTCTGGAAACACCATATATTTT. Amino acids: CASSPTRPRSGNTIYF.